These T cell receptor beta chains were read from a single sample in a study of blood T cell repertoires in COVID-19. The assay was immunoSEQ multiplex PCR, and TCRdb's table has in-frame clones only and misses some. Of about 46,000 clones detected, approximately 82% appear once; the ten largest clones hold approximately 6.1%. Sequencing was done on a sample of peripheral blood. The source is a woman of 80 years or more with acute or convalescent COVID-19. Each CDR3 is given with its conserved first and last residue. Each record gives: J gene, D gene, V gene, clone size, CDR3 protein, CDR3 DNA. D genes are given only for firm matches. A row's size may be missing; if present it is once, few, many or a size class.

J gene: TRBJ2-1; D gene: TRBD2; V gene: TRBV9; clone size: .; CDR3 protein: CASSVGLAGRNEQFF; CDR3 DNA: TGTGCCAGCAGCGTAGGCCTAGCGGGGAGGAATGAGCAGTTCTTC
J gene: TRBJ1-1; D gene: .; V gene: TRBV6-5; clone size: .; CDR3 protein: CASRRQAVTEAFF; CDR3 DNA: TGTGCCAGCCGTAGACAGGCAGTCACTGAAGCTTTCTTT
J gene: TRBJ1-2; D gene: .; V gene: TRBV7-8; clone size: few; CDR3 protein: CASSSRIQTRNYGYTF; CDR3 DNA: TGTGCCAGCAGCTCTAGGATCCAAACTCGTAACTATGGCTACACCTTC
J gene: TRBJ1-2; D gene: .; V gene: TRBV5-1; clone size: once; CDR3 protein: CASSLDLNPNYGYTF; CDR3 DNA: TGCGCCAGCAGCTTGGATCTAAATCCGAACTATGGCTACACCTTC
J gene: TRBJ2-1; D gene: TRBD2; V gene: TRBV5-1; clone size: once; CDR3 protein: CASSLVTSGGHNEQFF; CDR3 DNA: TGCGCCAGCAGCTTGGTGACTAGCGGGGGCCACAATGAGCAGTTCTTC
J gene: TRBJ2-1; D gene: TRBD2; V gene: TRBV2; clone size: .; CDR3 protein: CASRGLAGGNEQFF; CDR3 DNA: TGTGCCAGCAGGGGACTAGCGGGGGGGAATGAGCAGTTCTTC
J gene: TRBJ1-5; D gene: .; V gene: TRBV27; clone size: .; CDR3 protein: CATRPRVSNQPQHF; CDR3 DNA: TGTGCCACCAGGCCCAGGGTTAGCAATCAGCCCCAGCATTTT
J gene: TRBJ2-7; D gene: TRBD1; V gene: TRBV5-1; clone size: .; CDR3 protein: CASSSGQGRYEQYF; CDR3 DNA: TGCGCCAGCAGCTCCGGACAGGGTAGATACGAGCAGTACTTC
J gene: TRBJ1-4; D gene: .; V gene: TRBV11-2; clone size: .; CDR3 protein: CASSLRGTNEKLFF; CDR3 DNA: TGTGCCAGCAGCTTACGTGGCACTAATGAAAAACTGTTTTTT
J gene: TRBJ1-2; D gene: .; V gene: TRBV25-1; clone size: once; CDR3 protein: CASRRTGDNYGYTF; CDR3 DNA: TGTGCCAGCAGAAGAACAGGAGATAACTATGGCTACACCTTC
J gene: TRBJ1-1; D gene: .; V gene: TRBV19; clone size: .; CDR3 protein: CASSIRGNTEAFF; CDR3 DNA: TGTGCCAGTAGTATACGGGGGAACACTGAAGCTTTCTTT
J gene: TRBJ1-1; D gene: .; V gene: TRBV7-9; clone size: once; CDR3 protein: CASSLAGQTEAFF; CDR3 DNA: TGTGCCAGCAGCTTAGCCGGACAGACTGAAGCTTTCTTT
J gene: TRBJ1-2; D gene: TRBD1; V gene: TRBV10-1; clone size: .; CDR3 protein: CASSESVLEGAYGYTF; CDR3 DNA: TGCGCCAGCAGTGAGTCCGTTCTTGAGGGGGCTTATGGCTACACCTTC
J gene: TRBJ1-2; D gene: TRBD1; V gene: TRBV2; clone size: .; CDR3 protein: CASVEGQFNYGYTF; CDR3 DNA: TGTGCCAGCGTAGAGGGACAGTTTAACTATGGCTACACCTTC
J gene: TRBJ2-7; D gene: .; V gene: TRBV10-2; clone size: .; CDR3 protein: CASSNGGLQSSYEQYF; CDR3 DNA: TGCGCCAGCAGTAACGGAGGACTCCAATCTTCCTACGAGCAGTACTTC
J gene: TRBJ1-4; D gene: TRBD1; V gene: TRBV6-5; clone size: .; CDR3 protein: CASRKGGWNEKLFF; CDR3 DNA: TGTGCCAGCAGGAAAGGGGGCTGGAATGAAAAACTGTTTTTT
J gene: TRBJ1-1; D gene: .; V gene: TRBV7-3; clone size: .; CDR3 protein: CASSVHSMNTEAFF; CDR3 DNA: TGTGCCAGCAGCGTACACAGTATGAACACTGAAGCTTTCTTT
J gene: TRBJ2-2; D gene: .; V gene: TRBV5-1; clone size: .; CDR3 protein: CASSLKQGFGGELFF; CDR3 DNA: TGCGCCAGCAGCCTTAAACAGGGTTTCGGCGGGGAGCTGTTTTTT
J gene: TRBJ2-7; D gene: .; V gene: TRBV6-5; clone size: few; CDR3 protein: CASRRLRGIHEQYF; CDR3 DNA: TGTGCCAGCAGGCGCCTCAGGGGAATACACGAGCAGTACTTC
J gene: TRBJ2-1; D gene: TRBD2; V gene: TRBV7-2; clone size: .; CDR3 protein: CASSQLAGGVNEQFF; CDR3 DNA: TGTGCCAGCAGCCAACTAGCGGGGGGGGTCAATGAGCAGTTCTTC
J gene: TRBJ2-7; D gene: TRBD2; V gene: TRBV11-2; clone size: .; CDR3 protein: CASSSLGGAGTSSYEQYF; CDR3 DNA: TGTGCCAGCAGCTCCCTGGGCGGAGCGGGGACGAGCTCCTACGAGCAGTACTTC
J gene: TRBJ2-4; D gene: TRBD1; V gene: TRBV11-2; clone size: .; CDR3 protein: CASSRNTGGLKNIQYF; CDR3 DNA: TGTGCCAGCAGCCGAAACACAGGGGGCTTAAAAAACATTCAGTACTTC
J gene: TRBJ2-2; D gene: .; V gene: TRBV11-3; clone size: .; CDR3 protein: CASSSLDGVGELFF; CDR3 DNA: TGTGCCAGCAGCTCACTCGACGGAGTAGGGGAGCTGTTTTTT
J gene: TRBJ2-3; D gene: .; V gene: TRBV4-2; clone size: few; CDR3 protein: CASSHDLWKDSPDTQYF; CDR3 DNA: TGTGCCAGCAGCCACGATCTCTGGAAGGACTCCCCTGATACGCAGTATTTT
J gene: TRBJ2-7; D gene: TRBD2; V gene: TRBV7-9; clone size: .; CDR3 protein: CASSLALAVTSYEQYF; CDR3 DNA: TGTGCCAGCAGCTTAGCGCTAGCGGTGACTAGTTACGAGCAGTACTTC
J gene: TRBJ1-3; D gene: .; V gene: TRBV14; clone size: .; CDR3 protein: CASSQLRGGNTIYF; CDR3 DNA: TGTGCCAGCAGCCAATTAAGGGGAGGAAACACCATATATTTT
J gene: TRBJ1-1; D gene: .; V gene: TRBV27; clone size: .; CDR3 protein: CASSSRPGNTEAFF; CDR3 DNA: TGTGCCAGCAGTTCAAGACCGGGGAACACTGAAGCTTTCTTT
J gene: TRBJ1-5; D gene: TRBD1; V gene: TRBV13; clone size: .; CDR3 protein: CASSLAGTGHQPQHF; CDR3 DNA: TGTGCCAGCAGCTTAGCGGGGACAGGGCACCAGCCCCAGCATTTT
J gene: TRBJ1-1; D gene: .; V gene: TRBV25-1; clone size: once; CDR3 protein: CASRRGDTEAFF; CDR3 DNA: TGTGCCAGCAGGCGGGGGGACACTGAAGCTTTCTTT
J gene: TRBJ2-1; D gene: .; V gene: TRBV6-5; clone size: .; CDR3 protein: CASSYRSGLPNEQFF; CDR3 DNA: TGTGCCAGCAGTTATAGGTCAGGATTGCCCAATGAGCAGTTCTTC
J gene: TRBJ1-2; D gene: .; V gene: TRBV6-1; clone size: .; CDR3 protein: CASSDYGQRGYGYTF; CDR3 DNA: TGTGCCAGCAGTGATTATGGACAGCGGGGCTATGGCTACACCTTC
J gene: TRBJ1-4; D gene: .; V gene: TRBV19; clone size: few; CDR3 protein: CASSHRSGMTNEKLFF; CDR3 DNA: TGTGCCAGTAGTCATCGATCAGGGATGACTAATGAAAAACTGTTTTTT
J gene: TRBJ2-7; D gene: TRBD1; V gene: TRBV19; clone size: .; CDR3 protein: CASIGGTVSYEQYF; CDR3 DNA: TGTGCCAGTATAGGGGGCACAGTTTCCTACGAGCAGTACTTC
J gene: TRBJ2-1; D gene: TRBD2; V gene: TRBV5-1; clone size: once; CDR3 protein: CASSLGEGPYNEQFF; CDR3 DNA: TGCGCCAGCAGCTTGGGGGAGGGCCCCTACAATGAGCAGTTCTTC
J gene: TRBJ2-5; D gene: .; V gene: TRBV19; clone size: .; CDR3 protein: CASSIGRGGHETQYF; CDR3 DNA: TGTGCCAGTAGTATTGGGAGGGGGGGCCATGAGACCCAGTACTTC
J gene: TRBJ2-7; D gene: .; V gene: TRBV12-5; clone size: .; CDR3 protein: CASADWGRLSYEQYF; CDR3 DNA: TGTGCTAGTGCTGACTGGGGGCGACTCTCCTACGAGCAGTACTTC
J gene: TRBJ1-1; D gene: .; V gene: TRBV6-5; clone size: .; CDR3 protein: CASKNQGSLNTEAFF; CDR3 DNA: TGTGCCAGCAAGAACCAGGGCAGTCTGAACACTGAAGCTTTCTTT
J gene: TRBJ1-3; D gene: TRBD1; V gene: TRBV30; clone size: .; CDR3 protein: CAVQQGGPGNTIYF; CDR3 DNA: TGTGCCGTACAACAGGGGGGGCCTGGAAACACCATATATTTT
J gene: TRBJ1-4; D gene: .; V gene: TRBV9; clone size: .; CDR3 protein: CASSVEPSGATNEKLFF; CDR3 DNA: TGTGCCAGCAGCGTCGAACCCTCGGGGGCAACTAATGAAAAACTGTTTTTT
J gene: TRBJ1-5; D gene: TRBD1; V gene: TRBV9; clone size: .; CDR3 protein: CASSAGDRGVQPQHF; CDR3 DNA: TGTGCCAGCAGCGCAGGAGACAGGGGGGTACAGCCCCAGCATTTT
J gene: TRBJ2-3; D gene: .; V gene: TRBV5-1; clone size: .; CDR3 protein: CASSFQGGDTDTQYF; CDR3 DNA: TGCGCCAGCAGCTTCCAGGGCGGAGACACAGATACGCAGTATTTT
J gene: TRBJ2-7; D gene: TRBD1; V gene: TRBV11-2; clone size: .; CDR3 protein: CASSLAWQGVSYEQYF; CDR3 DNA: TGTGCCAGCAGCTTAGCATGGCAGGGGGTCTCCTACGAGCAGTACTTC
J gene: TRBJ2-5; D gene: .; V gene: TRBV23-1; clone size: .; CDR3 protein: CASSRGGWGETQYF; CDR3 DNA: TGCGCCAGCAGTAGGGGGGGCTGGGGAGAGACCCAGTACTTC
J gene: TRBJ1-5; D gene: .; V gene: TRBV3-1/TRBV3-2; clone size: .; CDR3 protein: CASSQGKARNQPQHF; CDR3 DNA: TGTGCCAGCAGCCAAGGAAAAGCTCGCAATCAGCCCCAGCATTTT
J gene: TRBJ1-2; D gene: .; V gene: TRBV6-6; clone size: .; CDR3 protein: CASSLLALYMGYTF; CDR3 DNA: TGTGCCAGCAGCCTACTTGCCCTTTATATGGGCTACACCTTC
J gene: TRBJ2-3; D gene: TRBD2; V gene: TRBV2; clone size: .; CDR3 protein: CASSATSGGTQYF; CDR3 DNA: TGTGCCAGCAGTGCAACTAGCGGGGGTACGCAGTATTTT
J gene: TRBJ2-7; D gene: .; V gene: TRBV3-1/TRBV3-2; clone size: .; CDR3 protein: CASSRALSQIYEQYF; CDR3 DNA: TGTGCCAGCAGCCGGGCTTTGAGCCAGATCTACGAGCAGTACTTC
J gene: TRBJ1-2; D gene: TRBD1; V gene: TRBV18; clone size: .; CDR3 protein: CASSLRDRVDYGYTF; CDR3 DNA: TGTGCCAGCTCACTCCGGGACAGGGTGGACTATGGCTACACCTTC